Listed here are 8 T cell receptor beta chains from one sample, sequenced in a study of OX40 agonist ivuxolimab in advanced cancers. Assay: immunoSEQ multiplex PCR; the TCRdb copy retains only in-frame clones and omits some. The top ten clones hold approximately 0.86% of a sample with over 60,000 clones, about 90% of them seen once. The sequenced sample was CD4+ or CD8+ T cells sorted from blood, obtained in a trial of the OX40 agonist ivuxolimab. The receptor set was obtained from an adult with an advanced solid tumor such as melanoma, head and neck, liver or kidney cancer.

The V gene is TRBV28, the J gene TRBJ2-3, with D tentatively TRBD1 or TRBD2 (5 bases each). Germline V gene lookup returns CDR1 MDHEN and CDR2 SYDVKM. This CDR3 is built from 13 residues. Trimming shortened V by 6 bases and J by 1 base, and 8 bases separated the two germline ends. CDR3: CASRRDGTDTQYF. The CDR3 region has the DNA TGTGCCAGCAGAAGGGACGGCACAGATACGCAGTATTTT.

This chain links TRBV19 with TRBJ2-3; TRBD2 matches 8 bases. The CDR3 covers 16 residues. The J segment lost 3 bases and the V segment lost 3 bases, leaving 8 bases of the junction unmatched. Germline CDR1 LNHDA, CDR2 SQIVND (reference sequence). CDR3 nucleotide sequence: TGTGCCAGTAGTATCCGCCTAGCGGGCAGGACAGATACGCAGTATTTT. Its translation: CASSIRLAGRTDTQYF.

V usage is TRBV15 and J usage is TRBJ2-1; D tentatively reads TRBD1 or TRBD2 (5 bases each). The CDR3 loop spans 15 amino acids. CDR1 is LNHNV, CDR2 YYDKDF, per germline (reference sequence). Trimming stripped 1 base from V and 8 bases from J, with 15 bases between. Here the CDR3 reads CATSRGQGLRDEQFF. The CDR3 DNA is TGTGCCACCAGCAGAGGCCAGGGCCTGAGGGATGAGCAGTTCTTC.

The chain employs TRBV28 and TRBJ1-2, with D perhaps TRBD1 (5 bases). Germline V CDR1 and CDR2: MDHEN, SYDVKM. CDR3 length equals 12 residues. The ends were cut back, 8 bases at V and 5 bases at J, with 12 bases in the middle. The chain's CDR3 is CASGGAGYGYTF. The CDR3 DNA reads TGTGCCAGCGGCGGGGCGGGGTATGGCTACACCTTC.

V and J are TRBV2 and TRBJ2-1; 8 bases fit TRBD1. This CDR3 has 13 amino acids. Germline V gives CDR1 SNHLY, CDR2 FYNNEI. V lost 6 bases, J lost 6 bases, and 4 bases stayed unmatched. CDR3 loop: CASSSTGGNEQFF. CDR3 sequence (DNA): TGTGCCAGCAGCAGCACAGGGGGCAATGAGCAGTTCTTC.

The rearrangement uses TRBV5-5 and TRBJ2-7, with D possibly TRBD1 on 5 matching bases. CDR1 SGHKS and CDR2 YYEKEE come from the germline V gene (reference sequence). The CDR3 sequence is 15 residues long. The ends were cut back, 1 base at V and 0 bases at J, with 11 bases in the middle. The CDR3 loop reads CASSLSGQPSYEQYF. In DNA form, the CDR3 reads TGTGCCAGCAGCTTGTCAGGACAACCCTCCTACGAGCAGTACTTC.

The V call is TRBV2, the J call TRBJ1-4, with TRBD1 matching over 11 bases. The V and J ends lost 7 bases and 2 bases, in that order; junction bases with no gene match: 6. Germline CDR1 is SNHLY and CDR2 is FYNNEI. CDR3 length: 16 residues. CDR3 region: CASKGGQGATNEKLFF. CDR3 sequence (DNA): TGTGCCAGCAAGGGAGGACAGGGGGCGACTAATGAAAAACTGTTTTTT. Based on the CDR3 plus reference TRBV2 and TRBJ1-4, the full variable domain is EPEVTQTPSHQVTQMGQEVILRCVPISNHLYFYWYRQILGQKVEFLVSFYNNEISEKSEIFDDQFSVERPDGSNFTLKIRSTKLEDSAMYFCASKGGQGATNEKLFFGSGTQLSVL.

The chain uses TRBV27 and TRBJ2-1; 7 bases are shared with TRBD2. Germline V CDR1 and CDR2: MNHEY, SMNVEV (reference sequence). CDR3 size: 15 residues. Trimming at V came to 1 base and at J to 8 bases, leaving 8 bases not matched to a gene. CDR3 DNA: TGTGCCAGCAGTTTATGGCGGGCCCGGGGGGATGAGCAGTTCTTC. Residues: CASSLWRARGDEQFF.